These 24 T cell receptor beta chains share one sample of origin, sequenced in a study of beta chain features in type 1 diabetes. The investigators reverse transcribed all of the isolated RNA, so they sequenced expressed TCRB transcripts. The data were produced by immunoSEQ multiplex PCR, yet TCRdb's version contains in-frame clones alone and is incomplete. This sample carries about 120,000 clones, roughly 15% of them seen once, and the ten largest clones take approximately 2.3%. Overall study findings and caveats: The study found moderately but significantly shorter TCRB CDR3s in all four CD4+ subsets of Type 1 diabetes patients.

The antigens of these receptors remain unknown. The sequenced sample consisted of central memory CD4+ T cells from blood. These receptors were taken from a young man with type 1 diabetes.

This clone was seen only a few times. The CDR3 DNA reads as TGTGCCAGCAGCTTAGATGGCGGGGGGGCTCGGGCCTACGAGCAGTACTTC. Protein sequence: CASSLDGGGARAYEQYF. V gene TRBV7-6 combines with J gene TRBJ2-7; 9 nucleotides match TRBD2. J gave up 2 bases and V 1 base, and 9 bases lay outside the gene matches. From germline, CDR1 is SGHVS and CDR2 FNYEAQ. The CDR3 spans 17 residues.

The chain carries TRBV6-6 and TRBJ2-5; D unclear. The V gene lost 5 bases and the J gene lost 2 bases, with 12 bases spanning the gap. The CDR3 runs 14 residues. Germline values: CDR1 MNHNY, CDR2 SVGAGI (reference sequence). CDR3 coding DNA: TGTGCCAGCAGTCCAGGACGGCTTCAAGAGACCCAGTACTTC. Encoded protein: CASSPGRLQETQYF.

The chain recombines TRBV28 with TRBJ2-6, with a tentative D call TRBD2 (5 bases). The CDR3 has 16 residues. Trimming left V 4 bases short and J 0 bases short, with 10 bases between. CDR1 and CDR2 (germline): MDHEN, SYDVKM. The CDR3: CASSWTGPSGANVLTF. CDR3 in DNA: TGTGCCAGCAGTTGGACTGGCCCCTCTGGGGCCAACGTCCTGACTTTC.

This chain joins TRBV19 and TRBJ2-1, with D hard to call. Germline CDR1 reads LNHDA; CDR2 reads SQIVND (reference sequence). This CDR3 has 12 residues. V shed 0 bases and J shed 6 bases, with 3 bases lying between them. CDR3 nucleotides: TGTGCCAGTAGTATAGATAGCAATGAGCAGTTCTTC. Translation: CASSIDSNEQFF.

The rearrangement links TRBV18 to TRBJ2-5; D ambiguous. The V gene lost 2 bases and the J gene lost 0 bases, with 4 bases spanning the gap. CDR1 is KGHSH, CDR2 LQKENI, per germline. The CDR3 covers 13 residues. The CDR3 DNA is TGTGCCAGCTCACCAGACGACCAAGAGACCCAGTACTTC. Amino acid sequence: CASSPDDQETQYF.

This clone has more than one count but fewer than ten. The CDR3 nucleotides are TGTGCCAGCAGCTCTCCCGGGATACGAAACACTGAAGCTTTCTTT. This codes for CASSSPGIRNTEAFF. This chain joins TRBV28 and TRBJ1-1; D unclear. This CDR3 spans 15 amino acids. Germline-derived CDR1 and CDR2 are MDHEN and SYDVKM. V was pared by 6 bases and J by 2 bases, with 16 bases between.

This clone was observed a handful of times. The chain links TRBV7-9 to TRBJ2-7; 7 positions agree with TRBD1. Trimming removed 5 bases from V and 3 bases from J; junction bases left unmatched: 7. CDR3 length: 14 amino acids. Germline CDR1 and CDR2: SEHNR and FQNEAQ (reference sequence). This CDR3 is CASSKPGQIYEQYF. The CDR3, as DNA: TGTGCCAGCAGCAAACCGGGACAGATCTACGAGCAGTACTTC.

This clone came up a few times. The same CDR3 also results from other DNA sequences found in this sample. The genes are TRBV7-6 and TRBJ2-1; 8 nucleotides agree with TRBD1. V gave up 5 bases and J gave up 6 bases; unmatched junction bases: 3. The CDR3 runs to 13 residues. CDR1 is SGHVS, CDR2 FNYEAQ, per germline. CDR3 protein: CASSLTGGNEQFF. The DNA for the CDR3 is TGTGCCAGCAGCCTTACAGGGGGCAATGAGCAGTTCTTC.

This clone was found a few times. DNA for the CDR3: TGTGCCAGCAGCTTGGGGTCGTGGGGGAGGACTGGGGCCAACGTCCTGACTTTC. It encodes CASSLGSWGRTGANVLTF. The chain uses TRBV5-8 and TRBJ2-6, with D perhaps matching TRBD2 (6 bases). V was pared by 0 bases and J by 2 bases, with 15 bases between. From germline, CDR1 is SGHTS and CDR2 YDEGEE. There are 18 residues in the CDR3.

The chain is built from TRBV7-9 and TRBJ2-3; no firm D call. The CDR3 sequence is 14 residues long. Trimming removed 1 base at V and 0 bases at J, with 5 bases between. The germline V gene has CDR1 SEHNR and CDR2 FQNEAQ (reference sequence). The CDR3 here is CASSLVDSTDTQYF. CDR3 in DNA: TGTGCCAGCAGCTTAGTCGATAGCACAGATACGCAGTATTTT.

This clone was recorded a few times. The chain combines TRBV2 with TRBJ2-7, with D possibly matching TRBD1 (5 bases). Germline V gene data show CDR1 as SNHLY and CDR2 as FYNNEI. This CDR3 is built from 12 residues. V was pared by 2 bases and J by 10 bases, with 12 bases between. Here the CDR3 reads CASSETRAKQYF. The CDR3 nucleotides are TGTGCCAGCAGTGAAACCAGGGCAAAACAGTACTTC.

This clone occurred a few times. The J gene is TRBJ2-3, the V gene TRBV29-1; TRBD1 matches 7 bases. V lost 7 bases to trimming and J lost 1 base; unmatched junction nucleotides: 8. The CDR3 is 14 amino acids. Germline V gene data show CDR1 as SQVTM and CDR2 as ANQGSEA. The CDR3 DNA reads TGCAGCGGCGAACAGGGGATCGGCACAGATACGCAGTATTTT. Translation gives CSGEQGIGTDTQYF.

This clone was recorded a few times. V gene TRBV7-2 combines with J gene TRBJ2-7, with 7 bases identical to TRBD2. The CDR3 spans 16 residues. After removal of 5 bases from V and 0 bases from J, the junction contained 10 bases not matched to a gene. The V gene's germline CDR1 is SGHTA and CDR2 FQGNSA. The CDR3 DNA is TGTGCCAGCAGCCGATCCGGGACTATTGGCTCCTACGAGCAGTACTTC. This encodes CASSRSGTIGSYEQYF.

In the case of this clone: One base separates it from a far larger clone, so it is likely a read error. Other DNA sequences from this sample encode an identical CDR3 as well. J is TRBJ2-3 and V is TRBV5-4; TRBD2 aligns across 12 bases. Looked up from germline, CDR1 is SGHNT and CDR2 is YYREEE (reference sequence). CDR3 length equals 14 residues. J was trimmed by 8 bases and V by 9 bases; bases with no gene match: 10. The CDR3 spells CATRLAGGPGTQYF. The CDR3 bases are TGTGCCACCCGTCTAGCGGGGGGGCCGGGTACGCAGTATTTT.

This clone appeared a few times. This chain joins TRBV4-3 and TRBJ2-7; D remains unclear. V lost 1 base, J lost 2 bases, and 15 bases lay in between. CDR1 and CDR2 from the germline V gene are LGHNA and YSLEER. The CDR3 runs to 16 residues. In DNA, the CDR3 is TGCGCCAGCAGCCAAGTTAGCTCAGATTCTACCTACGAGCAGTACTTC. As protein: CASSQVSSDSTYEQYF.

This clone was seen more than once but under ten times. The chain combines TRBV5-1 with TRBJ2-1; no firm D call. The CDR3 is 15 amino acids. Germline V gene data show CDR1 as SGHRS and CDR2 as YFSETQ. V was cut by 0 bases and J by 6 bases, with 13 bases left in between. The CDR3 DNA is TGCGCCAGCAGCTTGGCGGATCCATCTCTCAATGAGCAGTTCTTC. Amino acid sequence: CASSLADPSLNEQFF.

This clone was observed a few times. This rearrangement joins TRBV4-3 to TRBJ2-5, with 8 bases lining up with TRBD1. Per germline, CDR1 LGHNA and CDR2 YSLEER. J lost 5 bases, V lost 3 bases, and 5 bases had no gene match. This CDR3 comprises 14 residues. This chain's CDR3 is CASSHDDRGETQYF. CDR3 in DNA: TGCGCCAGCAGCCATGATGACAGGGGCGAGACCCAGTACTTC.

The chain combines TRBV23-1 with TRBJ2-2; no firm D call. TRBV23-1 carries the ORF label, with uncertain function. The CDR3 is 16 residues long. V dropped 1 base and J dropped 5 bases, with 14 bases sitting between them. Here the CDR3 DNA reads TGCGCCAGCAGTCAATTGGCAGACGAACGGACCGGGGAGCTGTTTTTT. Its translation is CASSQLADERTGELFF.

V usage is TRBV5-6 and J usage is TRBJ2-2; D is unresolved. The CDR3 has 11 amino acids. CDR1 is SGHDT and CDR2 is YYEEEE in the germline V gene. Trimming shortened V by 4 bases and J by 9 bases, and 7 bases separated the two germline ends. The CDR3 reads CASSLYRELFF. In DNA, the CDR3 is TGTGCCAGCAGCCTATACCGGGAGCTGTTTTTT. The full variable domain, with the rest looked up from reference TRBV5-6 and TRBJ2-2, is DAGVTQSPTHLIKTRGQQVTLRCSPKSGHDTVSWYQQALGQGPQFIFQYYEEEERQRGNFPDRFSGHQFPNYSSELNVNALLLGDSALYLCASSLYRELFFGEGSRLTVL.

A single count supports this clone. This sequence joins TRBV7-6 and TRBJ1-2, with 8 bases matching TRBD1. CDR3 length: 16 residues. Germline loops: CDR1 SGHVS, CDR2 FNYEAQ. The V segment lost 3 bases and the J segment 4 bases; nucleotides outside the gene matches: 10. This chain's CDR3 is CASSFDLTGEIYGYTF. Here the CDR3 DNA reads TGTGCCAGCAGCTTCGACCTGACAGGGGAAATCTATGGCTACACCTTC.

The chain couples TRBV7-9 to TRBJ1-1, with 7 bases lining up with TRBD1. The germline V gene has CDR1 SEHNR and CDR2 FQNEAQ (reference sequence). Losses at the gene ends were 5 bases for V and 2 bases for J; bases not matched to a gene: 2. CDR3 size: 13 residues. The CDR3 is CASSGQENTEAFF. The CDR3 DNA reads as TGTGCCAGCAGCGGACAGGAAAACACTGAAGCTTTCTTT.

This rearrangement joins TRBV7-6 to TRBJ2-5; tentative D call: TRBD2 (7 bases). Trimming stripped 5 bases from V and 4 bases from J, with 14 bases between. Germline V lookup: CDR1 SGHVS, CDR2 FNYEAQ. This CDR3 is built from 14 residues. The CDR3 region has the DNA TGTGCCAGCAGCCCGGGGGGCCTCCGAGAGACCCAGTACTTC. It translates to CASSPGGLRETQYF.

This clone has at least ten counts. The chain is built from TRBV7-9 and TRBJ2-7; D remains unclear. This CDR3 is built from 14 residues. The ends were cut back, 4 bases at V and 0 bases at J, with 10 bases in the middle. Germline assignment: CDR1 SEHNR and CDR2 FQNEAQ (reference sequence). In DNA form, the CDR3 reads TGTGCCAGCAGCTCTTACGGGTCCTCCTACGAGCAGTACTTC. This encodes CASSSYGSSYEQYF.

This clone is a singleton in its sample. The rearrangement links TRBV28 to TRBJ2-7; 9 nucleotides align to TRBD1. Germline CDR1 is MDHEN and CDR2 is SYDVKM. This CDR3 region has 14 residues. The junction had 9 bases not matched to a gene; V was cut back by 6 bases and J by 6 bases. Here the CDR3 DNA reads TGTGCCAGCAGGGCGGGACAGGGAGTATCCGAGCAGTACTTC. Translated: CASRAGQGVSEQYF.